The clone carrying this TCR beta chain was seen at least ten times. Antigen unknown. These data are taken from a study of T cell repertoires in cytomegalovirus infection. Study background: Public TCR beta signatures provided an indication of both CMV infection and a matching HLA type.

Using its own MiXCR run on the reads, TCRdb lists one record per CDR3 protein. The table has approximately 89,000 distinct CDR3 sequences, over 25% seen once. Specimen: CD8+ T cells from cultured PBMCs, collected from culture after CMV antigen stimulation. The receptor's source is a human donor in good health (CMV status not recorded). Some clones in this sample may be carry-over from other donors' samples.

The CDR3 nucleotides read TGTGCCAGCAGGAACAGGGGCCGCACAGATACGCAGTATTTT. The encoded protein is CASRNRGRTDTQYF. The chain couples TRBV2 to TRBJ2-3, with 7 bases matching TRBD1. Germline-derived CDR1 and CDR2 are SNHLY and FYNNEI. V was clipped by 6 bases and J by 1 base; unmatched bases: 4. CDR3 size: 14 residues.